Sequencing of this T cell receptor (beta chain) was carried out in a study of T-cell reconstitution after alpha-beta-depleted transplantation in children. Findings and caveats of the study: Once a year had passed after transplant, T-cell counts and diversity came mostly from newly produced T cells. Surviving recipient T cells and thymic progenitors underlay high day-60 TCRbeta diversity in some patients.

Library preparation (for TCRbeta) was performed with unique molecular identifiers. MiXCR, applied by TCRdb to the PCR reads, yields one record per CDR3 protein. Of 19,000 or so distinct CDR3 sequences in the sample, 10% to 15% are singletons; the top ten hold over 30%. This clonotype was seen more than once but under ten times. Antigen specificity is unknown. Between the trimmed V and J ends, which lost 4 bases and 4 bases, there was a span of 11 bases. This CDR3 spans 13 amino acids. Germline V gives CDR1 SGHDT, CDR2 YYEEEE. The sample here was PBMCs, mostly from graft donor cells, taken 60 days after TCRalphabeta/CD19-depleted stem cell transplant. The chain is built from TRBV5-6 and TRBJ2-5, with a possible D match to TRBD2 (6 bases). This sequence was found in a female patient under 10 years old who had a stem cell transplant for congenital amegakaryocytic thrombocytopenia, so the T cells may come from the graft donor. CDR3 in amino acids: CASSRTGGETQYF. CDR3 in DNA: TGTGCCAGCAGCCGGACCGGGGGAGAGACCCAGTACTTC. The whole variable domain, remainder taken from reference TRBV5-6 and TRBJ2-5, is DAGVTQSPTHLIKTRGQQVTLRCSPKSGHDTVSWYQQALGQGPQFIFQYYEEEERQRGNFPDRFSGHQFPNYSSELNVNALLLGDSALYLCASSRTGGETQYFGPGTRLLVL.